This TCR beta chain was captured in a study of OX40 agonist ivuxolimab in advanced cancers. Study information: Subjects had a mean age of around 63 years, with a range of 23 to 79; just over 80% were male. Allowance was made for prior anti-PD-1, anti-PD-L1 or anti-CTLA-4 therapy, and about 40% had some. Study-wide results and limits: Some of the nonresponding patients also showed low levels of normalized T-cell clonal expansion.

Germline CDR1 is SGHNT and CDR2 is YYREEE (reference sequence). Trimming took 0 bases from V and 4 from J; bases not matched to a gene: 5. The CDR3 consists of 16 residues. As concerns this clone: Its antigen is not known.

Patients were ineligible given autoimmune disease history or systemic immunosuppression. This table comes from immunoSEQ multiplex PCR, and its TCRdb copy is limited to in-frame clones, with some not included. The table has about 73,000 clones, about nine tenths seen once. The origin of this receptor is an adult with an advanced solid tumor such as melanoma, head and neck, liver or kidney cancer. V and J are TRBV5-4 and TRBJ2-1, with 9 bases that match TRBD2. The sample here was CD4+ or CD8+ T cells sorted from blood, taken in a trial of the OX40 agonist ivuxolimab. The CDR3 bases are TGTGCCAGCAGCTTGGGGGGGACTAGCAGTTACAATGAGCAGTTCTTC. The encoded protein is CASSLGGTSSYNEQFF.